Sequencing of this TCR beta chain was carried out in a study of blood T cell repertoires in COVID-19. Study-level background: Italy, Spain and the United States were the sources of the convalescent and acute COVID-19 samples. T cells, B-cell-depleted T cells, or PBMCs supplied cDNA or gDNA.

Germline loops: CDR1 SEHNR, CDR2 FQNEAQ (reference sequence). Trimming at V came to 7 bases and at J to 6 bases, leaving 11 bases not matched to a gene. The CDR3 is 15 amino acids. Per the original methods: Reference gene primer amplification gave nucleated cell count estimates. TCRdb's table, derived via immunoSEQ multiplex PCR, lists solely in-frame clones and lacks some. V and J calls and clone size are given by that table; D and trimming were obtained from the DNA. The sample yields about 210,000 clones, just under 90% seen once. This clonotype was obtained from a man in his 60s who had recovered from COVID-19. Sample: peripheral blood. V is TRBV7-9 and J is TRBJ1-2, with 10 positions matching TRBD1. In DNA, the CDR3 is TGTGCCAGCAACATTCAGTCGGGACAGGGGAATGGCTACACCTTC. As protein: CASNIQSGQGNGYTF.